Sequencing of this T cell receptor beta chain was carried out in a study of blood T cells in healthy people across ages. This clonotype was detected a few times. The CDR3 sequence is 12 residues long. The V end lost 3 bases, the J end lost 11 bases, and 11 bases lay between the germline ends. Germline V gene lookup returns CDR1 LNHNV and CDR2 YYDKDF (reference sequence). The second PCR ran about 6 to 12 cycles with a sample-barcoded 5' primer and J-beta primers. TCRdb redid the calling of the 5' RACE reads with MiXCR, one entry per CDR3 protein. In the table there are about 640,000 distinct CDR3 sequences, 45% to 65% of which are singletons.

Sequences were obtained from blood. The clonotype originates from a man aged 55 to 70 in good health. The chain carries TRBV15 and TRBJ2-1; TRBD1 is a possible D gene (7 bases). The CDR3 DNA sequence: TGTGCCACCAGCAGGGAGGGGGCTCAGCAGTTCTTC. Translation gives CATSREGAQQFF.